A single sample gave rise to the 30 T cell receptor beta chains below, sequenced in a study of T cell responses to AZD1222 COVID-19 vaccine. Clones were read by immunoSEQ multiplex PCR, and TCRdb kept only the in-frame ones, dropping some. Among roughly 150,000 clones listed, about 91% were seen once. This specimen was peripheral blood, taken 28 days after the second AZD1222 dose. These TCRs come from an adult who received the AZD1222 COVID-19 vaccine.

This clone was detected a few times. This sequence joins TRBV7-3 and TRBJ1-2; no definite D call. The ends were cut back, 0 bases at V and 5 bases at J, with 13 bases in the middle. Germline CDR1 is SGHTA and CDR2 is FQGTGA. The CDR3 runs 15 residues. In DNA, the CDR3 is TGTGCCAGCAGCTTAACGGGTTTGACGCAGTATGGCTACACCTTC. Its protein is CASSLTGLTQYGYTF. The variable domain in full, with the rest retrieved from reference TRBV7-3 and TRBJ1-2, is GAGVSQTPSNKVTEKGKYVELRCDPISGHTALYWYRQSLGQGPEFLIYFQGTGAADDSGLPNDRFFAVRPEGSVSTLKIQRTERGDSAVYLCASSLTGLTQYGYTFGSGTRLTVV.

This clone was seen a single time. The chain has TRBV6-5 and TRBJ1-1, with TRBD1 identical over 10 bases. This CDR3 is built from 14 residues. Per the germline V gene, CDR1 is MNHEY and CDR2 is SVGAGI. The V and J ends lost 7 bases and 3 bases, in that order; junction bases with no gene match: 5. CDR3: CASTPGTGDTEAFF. CDR3 nucleotide sequence: TGTGCCAGCACGCCAGGGACAGGGGACACTGAAGCTTTCTTT.

The rearrangement joins TRBV4-3 to TRBJ1-1, with 10 bases matching TRBD1. Germline values: CDR1 LGHNA, CDR2 YSLEER. V shed 0 bases, J shed 4 bases, and the junction held 5 bases outside the gene matches. CDR3 size: 16 residues. CDR3 amino acids: CASSQDIGTGVTEAFF. Written as DNA, the CDR3 is TGCGCCAGCAGCCAAGATATCGGGACAGGGGTCACTGAAGCTTTCTTT.

The V and J genes are TRBV19 and TRBJ2-3; 11 positions match TRBD2. V lost 4 bases, J lost 2 bases, and 8 bases stayed unmatched. The germline V gene encodes CDR1 LNHDA and CDR2 SQIVND (reference sequence). The CDR3 runs to 17 residues. The CDR3 DNA sequence: TGTGCCAGTAGTACCTCCGGGACTAGCGGAAACACAGATACGCAGTATTTT. It codes for CASSTSGTSGNTDTQYF.

The chain employs TRBV25-1 and TRBJ2-6, with a weak D call TRBD1 (6 bases). The V and J ends lost 0 bases and 4 bases respectively, with 10 bases between them. CDR1 is MGHDK and CDR2 is SYGVNS in the germline V gene. This CDR3 is 16 amino acids long. This CDR3 is CASSEYRGAGANVLTF. In DNA, the CDR3 is TGTGCCAGCAGTGAATACAGGGGCGCAGGGGCCAACGTCCTGACTTTC.

This clone was observed a handful of times. The chain is built from TRBV6-5 and TRBJ2-5, with D perhaps matching TRBD1 (6 bases). Germline V CDR1 and CDR2: MNHEY, SVGAGI. V lost 8 bases and J 5 bases, leaving 15 bases between the germline ends. The CDR3 is 13 amino acids. The CDR3: CASGFRGGETQYF. The DNA for the CDR3 is TGTGCCAGCGGTTTCAGGGGCGGGGAGACCCAGTACTTC.

This clone is a singleton in its sample. The chain couples TRBV5-4 to TRBJ1-2; 7 bases line up with TRBD1. Germline CDR1 is SGHNT and CDR2 is YYREEE (reference sequence). Trimming took 1 base from V and 6 from J; bases not matched to a gene: 6. The CDR3 has 14 amino acids. CDR3 amino acids: CASSLIRQGNGYTF. The CDR3 DNA reads as TGTGCCAGCAGCTTGATCCGACAGGGTAATGGCTACACCTTC.

This chain links TRBV5-1 with TRBJ2-7, with 9 bases identical to TRBD2. Trimming took 1 base from V and 2 from J; bases not matched to a gene: 4. Per the germline V gene, CDR1 is SGHRS and CDR2 is YFSETQ. The CDR3 runs to 15 residues. The CDR3 coding sequence is TGCGCCAGCAGCTTGCTGCGGGAGGGCCCCTACGAGCAGTACTTC. Protein product: CASSLLREGPYEQYF.

Of note for this clone: Other nucleotide sequences from this sample produce the same CDR3. V usage is TRBV5-5 and J usage is TRBJ2-7; no definite D call. Trimming took off 0 bases at V and 0 bases at J, with 10 bases between the two ends. Per germline, CDR1 SGHKS and CDR2 YYEKEE (reference sequence). The CDR3 spans 15 residues. The chain's CDR3 is CASSLAGLSSYEQYF. The CDR3 DNA reads TGTGCCAGCAGCTTGGCCGGCCTGAGCTCCTACGAGCAGTACTTC. Supplemented by reference TRBV5-5 and TRBJ2-7, the full variable domain reads DAGVTQSPTHLIKTRGQQVTLRCSPISGHKSVSWYQQVLGQGPQFIFQYYEKEERGRGNFPDRFSARQFPNYSSELNVNALLLGDSALYLCASSLAGLSSYEQYFGPGTRLTVT.

V is TRBV5-1 and J is TRBJ2-7, with a weak D call TRBD1 (6 bases). The length of the CDR3 is 15 residues. Germline CDR1 and CDR2: SGHRS and YFSETQ. With 0 bases removed from V and 4 bases from J, the gap between germline ends came to 14 bases. DNA of the CDR3: TGCGCCAGCAGCTTGGAAACCGGACAGTTTTACGAGCAGTACTTC. Amino acid sequence: CASSLETGQFYEQYF.

This chain connects TRBV9 to TRBJ2-7; D may be TRBD1 or TRBD2 (5 bases each). From germline, CDR1 is SGDLS and CDR2 YYNGEE. Trimming stripped 0 bases from V and 2 bases from J, with 6 bases between. The CDR3 runs 13 residues. The CDR3 nucleotides are TGTGCCAGCAGCGTAGAGGGACCCTACGAGCAGTACTTC. The encoded protein is CASSVEGPYEQYF.

This chain uses TRBV6-2 or TRBV6-3 with TRBJ2-4; D might be TRBD2 (5 bases). Trimming left V 2 bases short and J 8 bases short, with 7 bases between. This CDR3 spans 12 amino acids. Per germline, CDR1 MNHEY and CDR2 SVGEGT. The CDR3, as DNA: TGTGCCAGCAGTTACCCCGGGGACATTCAGTACTTC. This encodes CASSYPGDIQYF.

This rearrangement joins TRBV3-1 (or the pseudogene TRBV3-2) to TRBJ2-1; D might be TRBD1 or TRBD2, each matching 5 bases. Trimming pared 0 bases from V and 5 bases from J, leaving 17 bases between. Germline CDR1 reads LGHDT; CDR2 reads YNNKEL (reference sequence). CDR3 length: 17 residues. CDR3 protein: CASSQEVAGLAHNEQFF. The CDR3 DNA reads as TGTGCCAGCAGCCAAGAAGTTGCAGGGCTAGCCCACAATGAGCAGTTCTTC.

CDR3 nucleotide sequence: TGTGCCAGCAGCCACGCAGCCTCCAAAAACATTCAGTACTTC. Amino acid sequence: CASSHAASKNIQYF. The chain uses TRBV3-1 (or the pseudogene TRBV3-2) and TRBJ2-4; D gene uncertain. Germline CDR1 LGHDT, CDR2 YNNKEL (reference sequence). CDR3 length equals 14 residues. V was shortened by 3 bases and J by 2 bases, with 8 bases between the two germline ends.

This chain joins TRBV3-1 (or the pseudogene TRBV3-2) and TRBJ2-2; 7 bases fit TRBD2. The CDR3 has 15 amino acids. CDR1 and CDR2 from the germline V gene are LGHDT and YNNKEL (reference sequence). Germline trimming cut 4 bases from V and 4 bases from J; bases unmatched to any gene: 6. The CDR3 protein is CASSPQGGFTGELFF. The CDR3, as DNA: TGTGCCAGCAGCCCCCAGGGAGGGTTCACCGGGGAGCTGTTTTTT.

The chain joins TRBV27 to TRBJ1-5; D is undetermined. The V and J ends lost 3 bases and 4 bases respectively, with 13 bases between them. The CDR3 consists of 15 residues. Per the germline V gene, CDR1 is MNHEY and CDR2 is SMNVEV (reference sequence). In nucleotides, the CDR3 is TGTGCCAGCAGTTTTTTCGGGGTTGAGAATCAGCCCCAGCATTTT. Encoded protein: CASSFFGVENQPQHF.

This chain connects TRBV2 to TRBJ1-2; TRBD1 aligns across 8 bases. This CDR3 has 14 amino acids. Germline V lookup: CDR1 SNHLY, CDR2 FYNNEI. The trim removed 3 bases at V and 4 bases at J, leaving 4 bases unmatched. CDR3 nucleotides: TGTGCCAGCAGTGACACAGGGGGAATCTATGGCTACACCTTC. Amino acid sequence: CASSDTGGIYGYTF.

In this sample, this clone turned up once. The CDR3 bases are TGTGCCAGCTCACCACGAGCTAAGGCCCACTCCGGGCAGGGCTATGAAAAACTGTTTTTT. Its protein is CASSPRAKAHSGQGYEKLFF. This chain uses TRBV18 with TRBJ1-4; possibly TRBD1 for D (5 bases). V was shortened by 1 base and J by 6 bases, with 27 bases between the two germline ends. CDR3 length: 20 amino acids. CDR1 is KGHSH, CDR2 LQKENI, per germline.

The V call is TRBV3-1 (or the pseudogene TRBV3-2), the J call TRBJ1-6; a weak D match, TRBD1 (6 bases). Germline V lookup: CDR1 LGHDT, CDR2 YNNKEL (reference sequence). The V gene lost 4 bases and the J gene lost 9 bases, with 25 bases spanning the gap. The CDR3 contains 18 residues. Here the CDR3 reads CASSLGHEVRGWGSPLHF. In nucleotides, the CDR3 is TGTGCCAGCAGCCTGGGACACGAAGTAAGGGGCTGGGGTTCACCCCTCCACTTT.

The chain couples TRBV12-3 or TRBV12-4 to TRBJ2-7; the D is unclear. Trimming stripped 5 bases from V and 8 bases from J, with 16 bases between. The CDR3 length is 13 residues. The DNA for the CDR3 is TGTGCCAGCAGTGCAGCTGGCACTACGAAGCAGTACTTC. This translates into CASSAAGTTKQYF.

This chain uses TRBV10-3 with TRBJ2-7; D gene uncertain. Looked up from germline, CDR1 is ENHRY and CDR2 is SYGVKD. This CDR3 spans 11 amino acids. V lost 6 bases and J 0 bases, leaving 3 bases between the germline ends. Written as DNA, the CDR3 is TGTGCCATCAGGGTCTCCTACGAGCAGTACTTC. This gives the protein CAIRVSYEQYF.

This chain links TRBV4-1 with TRBJ2-5; weak D call: TRBD1 (5 bases). V dropped 1 base and J dropped 3 bases, with 9 bases sitting between them. This CDR3 spans 14 amino acids. Germline V CDR1 and CDR2: MGHRA, YSYEKL. CDR3 sequence: CASSQAGRKETQYF. In DNA form, the CDR3 reads TGCGCCAGCAGCCAAGCAGGGCGAAAAGAGACCCAGTACTTC.

The J gene is TRBJ2-7, the V gene TRBV7-8; perhaps TRBD1 as D (7 bases). The CDR3 has 18 residues. Deletions cut 0 bases from V and 3 bases from J, with 21 bases between. Germline values: CDR1 SGHVS, CDR2 FQNEAQ. The CDR3: CASSLARGRRGNSYEQYF. The CDR3 coding sequence is TGTGCCAGCAGCTTAGCTAGGGGGCGTCGCGGGAATAGCTACGAGCAGTACTTC.

The chain joins TRBV30 to TRBJ1-2, with D unresolved. Germline values: CDR1 GTSNPN, CDR2 SVGIG (reference sequence). V lost 0 bases, J lost 4 bases, and 9 bases lay in between. The CDR3 covers 13 residues. This CDR3 is CAWSVGSGYGYTF. CDR3 nucleotide sequence: TGTGCCTGGAGTGTAGGGTCAGGCTATGGCTACACCTTC.

The chain is built from TRBV11-3 and TRBJ2-1; D is ambiguous. Germline V CDR1 and CDR2: SGHNT, YENEEA. The V and J ends lost 3 bases and 9 bases respectively, with 9 bases between them. CDR3 length: 12 residues. The CDR3 spells CASSFTKSEQFF. The CDR3 DNA sequence: TGTGCCAGCAGCTTCACGAAGAGTGAGCAGTTCTTC.

This rearrangement joins TRBV19 to TRBJ2-7; possibly TRBD1 or TRBD2 for D (5 bases each). CDR1 LNHDA and CDR2 SQIVND come from the germline V gene (reference sequence). This CDR3 region has 16 residues. The germline V and J ends were trimmed by 4 bases and 2 bases, with 18 bases remaining between them. CDR3 sequence: CASSRLPGPVTYEQYF. CDR3 coding DNA: TGTGCCAGTAGTAGATTGCCGGGACCGGTCACCTACGAGCAGTACTTC.

The sample holds one count of this clone. The chain links TRBV5-1 to TRBJ2-1; 11 nucleotides agree with TRBD2. The CDR3 covers 19 residues. CDR1 and CDR2 (germline): SGHRS, YFSETQ. V shed 1 base, J shed 7 bases, and the junction held 16 bases outside the gene matches. The CDR3 loop is CASSLTSSSGRLWGNEQFF. The CDR3 coding sequence is TGCGCCAGCAGCTTGACTTCGTCTAGCGGGAGGCTTTGGGGAAATGAGCAGTTCTTC.

The chain has TRBV7-2 and TRBJ2-1; D unclear. Germline assignment: CDR1 SGHTA and CDR2 FQGNSA. The CDR3 runs to 17 residues. V shed 5 bases and J shed 1 base, with 18 bases lying between them. The CDR3 protein is CASSPHGKGWSYNEQFF. As DNA, the CDR3 is TGTGCCAGCAGCCCCCACGGAAAAGGGTGGTCCTACAATGAGCAGTTCTTC.

The chain links TRBV30 to TRBJ1-6; unclear D gene. CDR3 length: 12 residues. Germline loops: CDR1 GTSNPN, CDR2 SVGIG (reference sequence). V lost 3 bases and J lost 5, with 5 bases in between. CDR3 protein: CAWRTHNSPLHF. Written as DNA, the CDR3 is TGTGCCTGGAGGACCCATAATTCACCCCTCCACTTT.

This clone has more than one count but fewer than ten. V and J are TRBV19 and TRBJ2-1; 7 bases match TRBD2. The CDR3 consists of 14 residues. CDR1 is LNHDA, CDR2 SQIVND, per germline (reference sequence). Trimming took 10 bases from V and 3 from J; bases not matched to a gene: 9. CDR3 DNA: TGTGCCACTGGACTAGACTCGGACTACAATGAGCAGTTCTTC. Its protein product is CATGLDSDYNEQFF.